This TCR beta chain was sequenced during a study of Ad26.COV2.S vaccination and SARS-CoV-2 variants. Study context: Donor allocation was to the COV1001 Ad26.COV2.S trial arm. The study gave Ad26.COV2.S intramuscularly, once or twice 56 days apart. Study outcomes and limitations: Post-vaccination breadth of spike-specific CD8+ and CD4+ T cell responses was reportedly substantial.

Documented treatment: 15 to 20 received Ad26.COV2.S at low or high dose, single or two shots; about five received placebo; per-sample allocation not given. On day 63 after the first injection, vaccine and placebo recipients gave samples. An Ad26 vector expressing Wuhan-strain SARS-CoV-2 spike constituted the vaccine. Turning to this clone: The target antigen is unknown.

Sequencing was performed with immunoSEQ multiplex PCR; in TCRdb, only in-frame clones are kept and a portion is missing. The sample lists 350,000 to 450,000 clones, 92% seen once, with about 1.7% in the top ten. This specimen was peripheral blood, taken in a trial of Ad26.COV2.S vaccine versus placebo. This TCR came from a person aged 18-65 years who received the Ad26.COV2.S COVID-19 vaccine or a placebo.

This chain's CDR3 is CASSHAQDTQYF. The CDR3 nucleotides read TGTGCCAGCAGCCATGCTCAAGATACGCAGTATTTT. The chain employs TRBV11-3 and TRBJ2-3; D ambiguous. Germline V gene lookup returns CDR1 SGHNT and CDR2 YENEEA. CDR3 size: 12 residues. V lost 5 bases and J 5 bases, leaving 8 bases between the germline ends.